These T cell receptor beta chains were read from a single sample in a study of T cell responses to AZD1222 COVID-19 vaccine. The protocol was immunoSEQ multiplex PCR, while the TCRdb copy is restricted to in-frame clones and leaves out a portion. The data contain about 180,000 clones, 88% of them singletons. Sequencing was performed on peripheral blood, taken 28 days after the second AZD1222 dose. Receptor source: an adult who received the AZD1222 COVID-19 vaccine. The CDR3 runs from the conserved cysteine through the conserved F or W. D genes are given only for firm matches.

v_call: TRBV19
j_call: TRBJ1-2
d_call: .
cdr3_aa: CASSTLAGLPVGYTF

v_call: TRBV10-3
j_call: TRBJ2-2
d_call: .
cdr3_aa: CAIGVDRIANTGELFF

v_call: TRBV7-9
j_call: TRBJ1-1
d_call: .
cdr3_aa: CASSPDKVKLWTEAFF

v_call: TRBV19
j_call: TRBJ2-7
d_call: .
cdr3_aa: CASRETGRPYEQYF

v_call: TRBV6-2/TRBV6-3
j_call: TRBJ2-7
d_call: TRBD1
cdr3_aa: CASSQSGTGNEQYF

v_call: TRBV27
j_call: TRBJ2-7
d_call: TRBD2
cdr3_aa: CASSPELAGVGYEQYF

v_call: TRBV19
j_call: TRBJ2-7
d_call: .
cdr3_aa: CASSIKGPYEQYF

v_call: TRBV12-3/TRBV12-4
j_call: TRBJ1-5
d_call: .
cdr3_aa: CASRPGGNQPQHF

v_call: TRBV20-1
j_call: TRBJ1-2
d_call: .
cdr3_aa: CSVQLGYGYTF

v_call: TRBV9
j_call: TRBJ2-7
d_call: .
cdr3_aa: CASSVDPTGGSYEQYF

v_call: TRBV7-9
j_call: TRBJ1-4
d_call: .
cdr3_aa: CASSFRGRGTTNEKLFF

v_call: TRBV10-2
j_call: TRBJ1-5
d_call: .
cdr3_aa: CASSDGSNQPQHF

v_call: TRBV5-8
j_call: TRBJ1-6
d_call: .
cdr3_aa: CASSLTVGFGPDNSPLHF

v_call: TRBV2
j_call: TRBJ2-2
d_call: .
cdr3_aa: CASSQGPGELFF

v_call: TRBV10-2
j_call: TRBJ2-7
d_call: TRBD1
cdr3_aa: CASRGTGTEAEQYF

v_call: TRBV19
j_call: TRBJ1-5
d_call: .
cdr3_aa: CASSIYPGAGNQPQHF

v_call: TRBV7-3
j_call: TRBJ2-3
d_call: TRBD2
cdr3_aa: CASSLAGTSGSTDTQYF

v_call: TRBV6-1
j_call: TRBJ2-7
d_call: TRBD2
cdr3_aa: CASSAGRGNRGDEQYF

v_call: TRBV2
j_call: TRBJ1-1
d_call: TRBD1
cdr3_aa: CASGRGTGKAFF

v_call: TRBV19
j_call: TRBJ1-3
d_call: .
cdr3_aa: CASSINGQREGNTIYF

v_call: TRBV11-3
j_call: TRBJ2-3
d_call: TRBD1
cdr3_aa: CASSLDSGGIDTQYF

v_call: TRBV28
j_call: TRBJ2-7
d_call: .
cdr3_aa: CASSFRVPYEQYF

v_call: TRBV5-1
j_call: TRBJ1-5
d_call: TRBD1
cdr3_aa: CASSLGVTGGNQPQHF

v_call: TRBV3-1/TRBV3-2
j_call: TRBJ1-5
d_call: .
cdr3_aa: CASSQGQEYQPQHF

v_call: TRBV5-1
j_call: TRBJ2-3
d_call: .
cdr3_aa: CASSPGARGPTDTQYF

v_call: TRBV6-5
j_call: TRBJ2-5
d_call: .
cdr3_aa: CASSPGQRRETQYF

v_call: TRBV6-1
j_call: TRBJ2-3
d_call: TRBD1
cdr3_aa: CASSAKGQWGPNTDTQYF

v_call: TRBV9
j_call: TRBJ2-7
d_call: TRBD1
cdr3_aa: CASSVEGQGFNEQYF

v_call: TRBV5-4
j_call: TRBJ1-6
d_call: TRBD1
cdr3_aa: CASSLGVTGDSPLHF

v_call: TRBV7-9
j_call: TRBJ2-3
d_call: .
cdr3_aa: CASSLGVTDTQYF

v_call: TRBV7-9
j_call: TRBJ2-1
d_call: .
cdr3_aa: CASSFRYNEQFF

v_call: TRBV5-4
j_call: TRBJ1-1
d_call: .
cdr3_aa: CASSFAGGGTEAFF

v_call: TRBV6-9
j_call: TRBJ2-5
d_call: .
cdr3_aa: CASSTTGTSYQETQYF

v_call: TRBV7-2
j_call: TRBJ1-4
d_call: .
cdr3_aa: CASSLAGWRGEKLFF

v_call: TRBV6-5
j_call: TRBJ2-1
d_call: .
cdr3_aa: CASRWGLGNEQFF

v_call: TRBV7-8
j_call: TRBJ2-2
d_call: TRBD1
cdr3_aa: CASSLTGTTGELFF

v_call: TRBV9
j_call: TRBJ2-5
d_call: .
cdr3_aa: CASSQMGHGKETQYF

v_call: TRBV11-2
j_call: TRBJ2-1
d_call: .
cdr3_aa: CASSLEAGWGQFF

v_call: TRBV5-4
j_call: TRBJ2-7
d_call: TRBD1
cdr3_aa: CASSIRDRDEQYF

v_call: TRBV5-8
j_call: TRBJ1-5
d_call: .
cdr3_aa: CASSLGRINQPQHF

v_call: TRBV6-1
j_call: TRBJ2-6
d_call: .
cdr3_aa: CASTQGANVLTF

v_call: TRBV5-1
j_call: TRBJ2-5
d_call: TRBD1
cdr3_aa: CASRERDSSVQETQYF

v_call: TRBV10-3
j_call: TRBJ1-1
d_call: .
cdr3_aa: CAISDLGPNTEAFF

v_call: TRBV19
j_call: TRBJ2-3
d_call: TRBD2
cdr3_aa: CASSIGEGPPDTQYF

v_call: TRBV6-5
j_call: TRBJ1-5
d_call: .
cdr3_aa: CASSWGPNQPQHF

v_call: TRBV14
j_call: TRBJ1-2
d_call: .
cdr3_aa: CASSLQKFYGYTF

v_call: TRBV28
j_call: TRBJ1-2
d_call: .
cdr3_aa: CASSLLTAVWSGYTF

v_call: TRBV9
j_call: TRBJ1-3
d_call: .
cdr3_aa: CASSLLQGGNTIYF

v_call: TRBV1
j_call: TRBJ1-2
d_call: .
cdr3_aa: CTSSQEGQGISGYTF

v_call: TRBV29-1
j_call: TRBJ2-3
d_call: TRBD1
cdr3_aa: CSVPGQGAADTQYF